The TCR beta chain under discussion was sequenced for a study of type 1 regulatory T cells (dated by TCRdb to the early 2020s). At the level of the whole study: The study characterized an in vitro protocol that generated a Tr1-enriched, alloantigen-specific CD4 T cell product named T-allo10. Patients with hematological malignancies who were receiving allogeneic hematopoietic stem cell transplantation were the group in which T-allo10 was being clinically evaluated.

Instrument used: Illumina MiSeq. Using fastp trimming at Q25 and MiXCR clonotype assembly, TCRdb reanalyzed the public sequencing data and kept in-frame beta chains. Every entry covers one CDR3 protein and lists the most common genes and DNA from its rows. A total of just under 65,000 distinct CDR3 sequences appear in this sample, roughly 50% of them only once. The top ten constitute more than 2% of the sample. General findings and caveats noted by the study authors: Tr1 cells showed a more restricted TCR repertoire than non-Tr1 cells, which the study interpreted as alloantigen-induced clonal expansion.

Including cysteine and phenylalanine, the CDR3 has 15 amino acids. Only the CDR3 portion is preserved as DNA: 45 bases, with reading frame beginning at the first base. CDR1 and CDR2 (MGHRA, YSYEKL) derive from the germline V gene. The junction shows trimming of 0 bases on V and 7 bases on J, plus 13 bases between the germline ends. A word on this clonotype: Its antigen specificity is not known. No per-base quality is available; no much larger clone lies one base away.

The sample taken for sequencing was cultured non-Tr1 T cells, either the whole culture or a sorted T cell fraction (not recorded which). What the cell subset or site label conveys for this sample: non-Tr1 population from the T-allo10 product. The chain is made from TRBV4-1 and TRBJ1-5; the D gene cannot be named for sure. The sequence was obtained from a human donor in good health. In nucleotides, the sequence is TGCGCCAGCAGCCAAGATGATTTCAGCCGGCAGCCCCAGCATTTT. The translation is CASSQDDFSRQPQHF.